The T cell receptor (beta chain) under discussion was sequenced for a study of identical twins. TCRdb re-called the 5' RACE reads through MiXCR, storing one row per CDR3 protein. Among around 960,000 distinct CDR3 sequences listed, around 12% were seen once. This clonotype came up a few times. Its target is not known. The junction shows a germline mismatch at one end, possibly a read error. Overall study findings and caveats: Out-of-frame TCR alpha sharing in monozygotic twins exceeded recombination model predictions.

A further study also used this sample, focusing on yellow fever vaccine responses in identical twins. That source notes: Twins' vaccine T cell response reportedly gave the appearance of partial convergence and partial personalization.

The clonotype comes from a woman aged 18-30 years in good health. What was sequenced was PBMCs.

The CDR3 region has the DNA TGTGCCAGCAGCTACTTGGCGGGGAAAAACATTCAGTACTTC. Its protein product is CASSYLAGKNIQYF. This chain links TRBV6-5 with TRBJ2-4; a possible D gene is TRBD2 (6 bases). The CDR3 sequence is 14 residues long. Germline V lookup: CDR1 MNHEY, CDR2 SVGAGI.